This T cell receptor beta chain was recovered during a study of T cell repertoires in cytomegalovirus infection (dated by TCRdb to between 2017 and 2020). The study in broad terms: The peptide stimulations were aimed at well-studied HLA-B-restricted epitopes as well as recently identified HLA-C-restricted CMV epitopes, whose presentation resists viral immunomodulation. The HLA type of each donor mattered for the analysis, because public TCR beta signatures pointed to carriage of CMV infection along with the matching HLA type. The research as a whole found: In both this cohort and an independent cohort of a few hundred donors, the cumulative frequency of public TCR beta family members distinguished carriers of CMV infection plus the relevant HLA type. The ex vivo response was dominated by HLA-C-restricted CMV-specific TCR beta clonotypes, which also provided the single most frequent clonotype in two of eight donors.

The data were produced on an Illumina HiSeq 1500. TCRdb passed the public sequencing reads through fastp at Q25 and MiXCR, retaining productive beta sequences. One record per CDR3 amino acid sequence lists the most common genes and DNA. The sample records roughly 990,000 distinct CDR3 sequences, 25% to 40% of which are singletons. The ten top clones hold around 15% of the sample. The sample's treatment or condition label, in plain terms: in vitro stimulation with specific CMV peptide epitopes to enrich CMV-specific T cells. The CDR3 covers 14 residues, taking in both the cysteine and the phenylalanine. This entry keeps only the CDR3 DNA: 42 bases, framed from base 1. Sequences LNHDA (CDR1) and SQIVND (CDR2) are obtained from the germline V gene (reference sequence). Between the V and J ends, shortened by 5 bases and 5 bases respectively, the junction contains 15 bases. Comment on this clonotype: The antigen it binds to is not known. Base qualities are not recorded, but no much larger clone differs from it by a single base.

In this chain, TRBV19 is recombined with TRBJ1-2, with the D gene call left open. The sequencing used cultured CD8+ T cells from PBMCs, collected from culture after CMV antigen stimulation. The TCR comes from a human donor in good health (CMV status not recorded). Some clones in this sample may be carry-over from other donors' samples. The sequenced DNA: TGTGCCAGTAGTGCCGCCACGGGCGGGTATGGCTACACCTTC. Translation gives CASSAATGGYGYTF.